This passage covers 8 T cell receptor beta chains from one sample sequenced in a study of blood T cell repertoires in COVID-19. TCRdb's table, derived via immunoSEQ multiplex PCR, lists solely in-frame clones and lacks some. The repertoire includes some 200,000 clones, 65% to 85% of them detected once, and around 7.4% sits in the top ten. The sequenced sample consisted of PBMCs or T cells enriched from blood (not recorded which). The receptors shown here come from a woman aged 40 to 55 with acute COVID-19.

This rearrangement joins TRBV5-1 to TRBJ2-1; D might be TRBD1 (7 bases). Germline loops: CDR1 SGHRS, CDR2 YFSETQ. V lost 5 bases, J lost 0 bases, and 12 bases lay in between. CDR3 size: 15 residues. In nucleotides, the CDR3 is TGCGCCAGCAGGTACAGGGGAGGCTCCTACAATGAGCAGTTCTTC. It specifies CASRYRGGSYNEQFF.

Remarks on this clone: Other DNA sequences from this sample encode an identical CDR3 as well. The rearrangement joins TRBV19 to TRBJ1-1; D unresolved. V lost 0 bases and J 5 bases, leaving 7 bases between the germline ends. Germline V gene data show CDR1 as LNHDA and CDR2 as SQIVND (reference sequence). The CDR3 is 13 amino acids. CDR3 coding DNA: TGTGCCAGTAGTATAGATCGGAGAACTGAAGCTTTCTTT. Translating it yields CASSIDRRTEAFF.

CDR3 sequence reads: CASSKPGGLGTTGELFF. The DNA of the CDR3 is TGTGCCAGCAGCAAACCCGGGGGACTAGGGACCACCGGGGAGCTGTTTTTT. The chain couples TRBV5-4 to TRBJ2-2; 8 nucleotides match TRBD2. This CDR3 comprises 17 residues. The trim removed 4 bases at V and 4 bases at J, leaving 12 bases unmatched. From germline, CDR1 is SGHNT and CDR2 YYREEE (reference sequence).

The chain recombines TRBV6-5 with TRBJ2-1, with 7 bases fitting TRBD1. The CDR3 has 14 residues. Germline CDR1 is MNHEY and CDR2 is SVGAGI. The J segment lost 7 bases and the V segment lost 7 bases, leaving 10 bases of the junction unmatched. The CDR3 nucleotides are TGTGCCAGCATCGACGCGCAGGGGGAAAATGAGCAGTTCTTC. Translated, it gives CASIDAQGENEQFF.

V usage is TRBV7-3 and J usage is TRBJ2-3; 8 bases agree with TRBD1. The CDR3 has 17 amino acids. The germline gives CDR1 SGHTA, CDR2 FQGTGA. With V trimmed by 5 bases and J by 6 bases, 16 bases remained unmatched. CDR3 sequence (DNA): TGTGCCAGCAGCCGCGCGTTACCGGGACAGGTCCAGGATACGCAGTATTTT. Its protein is CASSRALPGQVQDTQYF.

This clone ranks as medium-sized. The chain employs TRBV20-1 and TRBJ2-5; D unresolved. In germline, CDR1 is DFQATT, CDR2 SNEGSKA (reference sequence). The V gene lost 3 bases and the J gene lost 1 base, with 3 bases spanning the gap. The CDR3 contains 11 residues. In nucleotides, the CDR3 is TGCAGTGCTAGCGGCCAAGAGACCCAGTACTTC. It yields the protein CSASGQETQYF.

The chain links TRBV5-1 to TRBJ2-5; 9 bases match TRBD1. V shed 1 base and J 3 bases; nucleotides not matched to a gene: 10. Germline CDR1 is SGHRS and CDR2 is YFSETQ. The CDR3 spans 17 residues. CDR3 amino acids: CASSLRIPGTGKETQYF. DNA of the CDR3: TGCGCCAGCAGCTTGAGGATTCCGGGGACAGGGAAAGAGACCCAGTACTTC.

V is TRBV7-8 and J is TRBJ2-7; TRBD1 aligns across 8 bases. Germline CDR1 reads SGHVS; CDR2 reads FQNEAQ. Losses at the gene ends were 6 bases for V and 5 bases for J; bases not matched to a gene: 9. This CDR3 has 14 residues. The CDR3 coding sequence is TGTGCCAGCAGATTTAGGACAGGGTCCCACGAGCAGTACTTC. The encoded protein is CASRFRTGSHEQYF.